The clone carrying this TCR beta chain was found a few times. Its antigen is unknown. Constant-region reverse primers amplified full-length variable regions, followed by semi-nested Nested Universal Primer A PCR. TCRdb recomputed calls from the 5' RACE reads with MiXCR, one row per CDR3 protein. The data contain about 42,000 distinct CDR3 sequences, approximately 22% of them singletons. V dropped 5 bases and J dropped 8 bases, with 18 bases sitting between them. The CDR3 covers 15 residues. Per germline, CDR1 LGHDT and CDR2 YNNKEL (reference sequence). The study, taken as a whole, reports: The TCR gene usage of tumor memory CD4+ T cells clustered together with blood and lymph node memory CD4+ cells and with lymph node naive CD4+ cells. The larger cohort examined one V-J beta rearrangement, not whole repertoires. Tumor-infiltrating Treg TCR alpha and beta sequences overlapped most with tumor naive CD4+ T cells, then blood naive.

Treg sorting used a CD4+CD25+CD127-/low gate. Sequencing was done on a sample of Tregs sorted from blood. The clonotype comes from a female donor with breast cancer. This rearrangement joins TRBV3-1 to TRBJ1-4; D is perhaps TRBD1 (5 bases). The CDR3 region is CASSSEGTRREKLFF. The CDR3 DNA follows: TGTGCCAGCAGCTCCGAAGGGACCCGAAGGGAAAAACTGTTTTTT. Drawing the rest from reference TRBV3-1 and TRBJ1-4, the complete variable domain is DTAVSQTPKYLVTQMGNDKSIKCEQNLGHDTMYWYKQDSKKFLKIMFSYNNKELIINETVPNRFSPKSPDKAHLNLHINSLELGDSAVYFCASSSEGTRREKLFFGSGTQLSVL.